This TCR beta chain was recovered during a study of T cell repertoires in cytomegalovirus infection. Study-wide results and limits: People with CMV and the relevant HLA were identified by cumulative public TCR beta family frequency.

V was shortened by 0 bases and J by 1 base, with 6 bases between the two germline ends. Germline V lookup: CDR1 MGHRA, CDR2 YSYEKL. The CDR3 length is 14 residues. Each CDR3 protein gets one entry after TCRdb re-called the reads with MiXCR. This table holds fewer than 950,000 distinct CDR3 sequences, 30% to 35% found once. Turning to this clonotype: Its antigen remains unknown.

This clonotype was sampled from a human donor in good health (CMV status not recorded). Some clones in this sample may be carry-over from other donors' samples. The source material was cultured CD8+ T cells from PBMCs, sampled from culture after CMV antigen stimulation. The gene calls are TRBV4-1 and TRBJ2-5; D gene unclear. CDR3 protein: CASSQEYSQETQYF. In DNA form, the CDR3 reads TGCGCCAGCAGCCAAGAGTACAGCCAAGAGACCCAGTACTTC.